Listed below are T cell receptor beta chains from one sample, sequenced in a study of identical twins. Each CDR3 protein is one row after TCRdb ran MiXCR on the 5' RACE reads. This table has some 630,000 distinct CDR3 sequences, just over 7% appearing once. This sample was also put to use in a study of yellow fever vaccine responses in identical twins.

The sequencing input was PBMCs. All receptors come from a woman aged 18 to 35 in good health. The CDR3 runs from the conserved cysteine through the conserved F or W. A D gene is named only where the DNA matches it firmly. Rows give clone size only sometimes, using once, few, many, or a class for an expanded clone.

clone_size	v_call	d_call	j_call	cdr3_length	cdr3_aa	cdr3_nt
few	TRBV5-5	NA	TRBJ2-2	13	CASSFEFTGELFF	TGTGCCAGCAGCTTTGAGTTCACCGGGGAGCTGTTTTTT
NA	TRBV3-1	TRBD1	TRBJ2-3	14	CASSQAPGGDTQYF	TGTGCCAGCAGCCAAGCTCCAGGGGGAGATACGCAGTATTTT
many	TRBV5-6	NA	TRBJ2-3	14	CASSYYSFTDTQYF	TGTGCCAGCAGCTATTACAGCTTCACAGATACGCAGTATTTT
few	TRBV20-1	NA	TRBJ2-1	15	CSARSAGLAHNEQFF	TGCAGTGCTAGAAGCGCCGGGCTGGCTCACAATGAGCAGTTCTTC
few	TRBV28	NA	TRBJ2-3	16	CASSSGGVELADTQYF	TGTGCCAGCAGTTCTGGCGGCGTCGAGCTTGCAGATACGCAGTATTTT
NA	TRBV10-3	NA	TRBJ2-5	16	CAISVGAGTLLETQYF	TGTGCCATCAGTGTGGGGGCCGGGACCCTACTCGAGACCCAGTACTTC
few	TRBV5-5	TRBD2	TRBJ2-3	14	CASSHRLATDTQYF	TGTGCCAGCAGCCACCGACTAGCGACAGATACGCAGTATTTT
many	TRBV12-3/TRBV12-4	NA	TRBJ2-3	13	CASSPPITDTQYF	TGTGCCAGCAGTCCCCCTATAACAGACACGCAGTATTTT
many	TRBV5-5	NA	TRBJ2-1	13	CASSLLADNEQFF	TGTGCCAGCAGCTTGTTAGCAGACAATGAGCAGTTCTTC
many	TRBV27	TRBD2	TRBJ2-7	16	CASSLGGSPYSYEQYF	TGTGCCAGCAGTTTGGGCGGGAGTCCCTACTCCTACGAGCAGTACTTC
NA	TRBV29-1	TRBD2	TRBJ2-2	14	CSVREGTNTGELFF	TGCAGCGTCAGGGAGGGAACGAACACCGGGGAGCTGTTTTTT
NA	TRBV28	NA	TRBJ2-3	14	CASSLTQHTDTQYF	TGTGCCAGCAGTTTAACCCAGCACACAGATACGCAGTATTTT
few	TRBV4-1	NA	TRBJ1-1	17	CASSQVGWGGSNTEAFF	TGCGCCAGCAGCCAAGTGGGATGGGGTGGCTCGAACACTGAAGCTTTCTTT
many	TRBV5-1	NA	TRBJ1-1	13	CASSLNRATEAFF	TGCGCCAGCAGCTTGAACAGGGCCACTGAAGCTTTCTTT
many	TRBV15	NA	TRBJ1-2	15	CATSGTAGENYGYTF	TGTGCCACCAGCGGGACGGCAGGAGAGAACTATGGCTACACCTTC
NA	TRBV20-1	NA	TRBJ1-1	15	CSARDPAGGDTEAFF	TGCAGTGCTAGAGATCCGGCAGGAGGAGACACTGAAGCTTTCTTT
many	TRBV5-1	TRBD2	TRBJ2-1	19	CASSMGTTNVIRDYNEQFF	TGCGCCAGCAGCATGGGGACTACTAATGTCATAAGGGACTACAATGAGCAGTTCTTC
NA	TRBV10-3	TRBD1	TRBJ1-3	14	CAISGQGAGNTIYF	TGTGCCATCAGTGGACAGGGTGCTGGAAACACCATATATTTT
many	TRBV29-1	TRBD1	TRBJ1-5	13	CSVRTGVNQPQHF	TGCAGCGTGCGGACAGGGGTCAATCAGCCCCAGCATTTT
few	TRBV4-1	NA	TRBJ2-7	15	CASSQSEWGSYEQYF	TGCGCCAGCAGCCAATCGGAATGGGGTTCCTACGAGCAGTACTTC
NA	TRBV10-3	NA	TRBJ1-2	15	CAISDPGQGNYGYTF	TGTGCCATCAGTGACCCAGGGCAGGGGAACTATGGCTACACCTTC
few	TRBV12-3/TRBV12-4	NA	TRBJ1-6	13	CASTRTENSPLHF	TGTGCCAGCACCCGGACCGAAAATTCACCCCTCCACTTT
many	TRBV29-1	NA	TRBJ2-7	13	CSVEAGSPYEQYF	TGCAGCGTTGAGGCAGGGAGTCCCTACGAGCAGTACTTC
NA	TRBV7-9	NA	TRBJ2-2	15	CASRRVVANTGELFF	TGTGCCAGCAGGAGGGTTGTCGCGAACACCGGGGAGCTGTTTTTT
NA	TRBV20-1	NA	TRBJ1-5	12	CSARVDLGPQHF	TGCAGTGCTAGAGTGGACCTCGGACCCCAGCATTTT
NA	TRBV7-9	NA	TRBJ2-7	15	CASSSPSGSGYEQYF	TGTGCCAGCAGCTCTCCCTCGGGTAGCGGCTACGAGCAGTACTTC
few	TRBV6-1	TRBD1	TRBJ2-5	15	CASSRRTGGGETQYF	TGTGCCAGCAGTCGTCGGACAGGGGGAGGAGAGACCCAGTACTTC
many	TRBV29-1	NA	TRBJ2-5	12	CSVESQLKTQYF	TGCAGCGTTGAATCTCAGCTGAAGACCCAGTACTTC
few	TRBV3-1	NA	TRBJ2-7	13	CASSQGISYEQYF	TGTGCCAGCAGCCAGGGGATCTCCTACGAGCAGTACTTC
NA	TRBV7-9	NA	TRBJ2-3	12	CASGLSTDTQYF	TGTGCCAGCGGACTAAGCACAGATACGCAGTATTTT
NA	TRBV5-1	TRBD1	TRBJ2-1	14	CASRWDSFEGEQFF	TGCGCCAGCAGATGGGACAGTTTTGAGGGTGAGCAGTTCTTC
NA	TRBV6-1	TRBD2	TRBJ2-1	17	CASGIAGAGISYNEQFF	TGTGCCAGCGGGATAGCGGGAGCGGGGATCTCCTACAATGAGCAGTTCTTC
NA	TRBV12-3/TRBV12-4	NA	TRBJ1-1	11	CASTLGYEAFF	TGTGCCAGCACCCTGGGCTATGAAGCTTTCTTT
NA	TRBV13	NA	TRBJ2-3	15	CASSFLGESTDTQYF	TGTGCCAGCAGCTTTTTAGGGGAGAGCACAGATACGCAGTATTTT
few	TRBV6-1	NA	TRBJ2-6	16	CASTPDGLSGANVLTF	TGTGCCAGCACCCCGGACGGTCTCTCCGGGGCCAACGTCCTGACTTTC
many	TRBV28	TRBD1	TRBJ2-2	13	CASRGQYTGELFF	TGTGCCAGCAGGGGACAGTACACCGGGGAGCTGTTTTTT
NA	TRBV5-1	NA	TRBJ2-7	17	CASSLRSATLSSYEQYF	TGCGCCAGCAGCTTGCGGTCGGCAACCCTGTCCTCCTACGAGCAGTACTTC
many	TRBV11-2	NA	TRBJ2-7	16	CASSLLTGEATYEQYF	TGTGCCAGCAGCTTACTAACGGGTGAAGCTACCTACGAGCAGTACTTC
few	TRBV10-3	NA	TRBJ2-1	12	CAISAGANEQFF	TGTGCCATCAGTGCGGGAGCCAATGAGCAGTTCTTC
few	TRBV12-3/TRBV12-4	NA	TRBJ1-3	13	CASSFGQGNTIYF	TGTGCCAGCAGTTTCGGTCAGGGTAACACCATATATTTT
many	TRBV19	NA	TRBJ2-5	15	CASSQTRDQQETQYF	TGTGCCAGTAGTCAGACCCGGGACCAACAAGAGACCCAGTACTTC
many	TRBV3-1	TRBD2	TRBJ2-1	17	CASSQAPSGSPDNEQFF	TGTGCCAGCAGCCAAGCCCCTAGCGGGAGTCCCGACAATGAGCAGTTCTTC
many	TRBV5-1	NA	TRBJ2-2	17	CASSPALLQGNTGELFF	TGCGCCAGCAGCCCGGCTTTGTTACAGGGGAACACCGGGGAGCTGTTTTTT
few	TRBV6-1	TRBD2	TRBJ2-1	14	CAIGAGGSSGEQFF	TGTGCCATCGGAGCGGGAGGGTCGTCGGGTGAGCAGTTCTTC
few	TRBV6-4	NA	TRBJ2-1	16	CASSDGVGSSYNEQFF	TGTGCCAGCAGTGACGGTGTCGGGAGCTCCTACAATGAGCAGTTCTTC
few	TRBV6-5	NA	TRBJ1-2	13	CASSYSARYGYTF	TGTGCCAGCAGTTACTCAGCCCGATATGGCTACACCTTC
NA	TRBV20-1	NA	TRBJ1-5	15	CSARASVISNQPQHF	TGCAGTGCGCGGGCGTCGGTTATTAGCAATCAGCCCCAGCATTTT
few	TRBV5-1	TRBD1	TRBJ2-7	16	CASSPDKPGQGYEQYF	TGCGCCAGCAGCCCAGACAAGCCGGGACAGGGTTACGAGCAGTACTTC
few	TRBV20-1	NA	TRBJ2-3	18	CSATEGLRAIRRTDTQYF	TGCAGTGCTACGGAGGGTTTGAGGGCAATTCGTAGGACAGATACGCAGTATTTT
NA	TRBV20-1	NA	TRBJ1-5	15	CSASGAADSNQPQHF	TGCAGTGCTAGCGGGGCAGCGGACAGCAATCAGCCCCAGCATTTT
many	TRBV5-1	TRBD1	TRBJ2-7	16	CASSLGRDRGFHEQYF	TGCGCCAGCAGCTTGGGCCGGGACAGGGGATTCCACGAGCAGTACTTC
many	TRBV12-3/TRBV12-4	NA	TRBJ1-2	14	CASSLATYSYGYTF	TGTGCCAGCAGTCTCGCGACCTATAGCTATGGCTACACCTTC
NA	TRBV28	TRBD1	TRBJ2-7	15	CASSATGGPHYEQYF	TGTGCCAGCAGTGCCACAGGGGGTCCGCACTACGAGCAGTACTTC
few	TRBV18	NA	TRBJ2-5	13	CASSPSQQETQYF	TGTGCCAGCTCACCATCTCAACAAGAGACCCAGTACTTC
many	TRBV12-3/TRBV12-4	TRBD2	TRBJ2-7	14	CASSWTSGNYEQYF	TGTGCCAGCAGCTGGACTAGCGGGAACTACGAGCAGTACTTC